The clone carrying this T cell receptor (beta chain) was detected many times. This entry is derived from a study of blood T cells in healthy people across ages. Germline-derived CDR1 and CDR2 are SGHRS and YFSETQ. The V end lost 0 bases, the J end lost 11 bases, and 11 bases lay between the germline ends. The CDR3 loop spans 12 amino acids. A second PCR of 7 to 11 cycles used a sample-barcoded 5' primer and a J-beta primer mix. MiXCR, applied by TCRdb to the 5' RACE reads, yields one record per CDR3 protein. This table has 650,000 to 800,000 distinct CDR3 sequences, 52% appearing once. V is TRBV5-1 and J is TRBJ1-2; D uncertain. Specimen: blood. The receptor was derived from an elderly woman in good health. This CDR3 is CASSLEGAKYTF. CDR3 DNA: TGCGCCAGCAGCTTGGAAGGAGCCAAGTACACCTTC.